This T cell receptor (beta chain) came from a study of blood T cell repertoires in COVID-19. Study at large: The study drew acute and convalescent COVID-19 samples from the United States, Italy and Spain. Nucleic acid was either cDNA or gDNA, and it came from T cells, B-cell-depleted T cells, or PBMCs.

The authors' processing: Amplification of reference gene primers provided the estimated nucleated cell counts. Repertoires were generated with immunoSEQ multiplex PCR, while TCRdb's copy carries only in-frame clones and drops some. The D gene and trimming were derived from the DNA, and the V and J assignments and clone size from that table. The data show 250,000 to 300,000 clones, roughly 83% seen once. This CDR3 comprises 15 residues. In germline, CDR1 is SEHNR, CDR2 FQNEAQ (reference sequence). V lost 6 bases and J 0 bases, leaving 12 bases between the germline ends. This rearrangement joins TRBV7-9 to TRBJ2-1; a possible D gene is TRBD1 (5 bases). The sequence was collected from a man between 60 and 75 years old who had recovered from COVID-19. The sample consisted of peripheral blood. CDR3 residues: CASSPQGFSYNEQFF. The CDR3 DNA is TGTGCCAGCAGTCCTCAGGGATTCTCCTACAATGAGCAGTTCTTC.